This TCR beta chain was recorded in a study of T-cell memory formation after mild COVID-19. Study-wide findings and caveats: The main location of contracting CD4+ clones was CM and EM, and that of contracting CD8+ clones was EMRA.

TCRdb reprocessed the 5' RACE reads via MiXCR and lists one record per CDR3 protein. The sample lists about 620,000 distinct CDR3 sequences, roughly 18% occurring once. As for this clonotype: Its antigen is as yet unknown.

V was shortened by 5 bases and J by 3 bases, with 13 bases between the two germline ends. The CDR3 covers 14 residues. Germline assignment: CDR1 SEHNR and CDR2 FQNEAQ (reference sequence). The chain has TRBV7-9 and TRBJ1-1, with a possible D match to TRBD1 (6 bases). The sequencing input was PBMCs or a T cell subset sorted from them (not recorded which). The receptor was isolated from an adult woman who had mild COVID-19 (a few samples of this study predate the infection). Cell type and time point are not known. The CDR3 DNA follows: TGTGCCAGCAGCGCGGGGGCCGGGGACACTGAAGCTTTCTTT. It encodes CASSAGAGDTEAFF.